This TCR beta chain was profiled in a study of immune reconstitution after stem cell transplant in scleroderma (dated by TCRdb to 2015 to 2018). Libraries came from RT-PCR. Sequencing took place on an Illumina MiSeq. The public sequencing data were trimmed at Q25 with fastp and processed into clonotypes with MiXCR by TCRdb, which kept only in-frame beta chains. Records with the same CDR3 protein are collapsed into one entry carrying the most frequent genes and DNA. The sample data list more than 4,500 distinct CDR3 sequences, and around 8.5% of these were observed just once. Around 4.2% of the sample is in the top ten clones. The CDR3 runs 17 residues from the cysteine to the phenylalanine. Just the 51-base CDR3 DNA is kept, in frame starting at base 1. Trimming leaves V shorter by 2 bases and J shorter by 2 bases, with the junction holding 5 bases beyond the gene matches. As to this clonotype: The antigen it recognizes is unknown. Base qualities are not provided; no much larger clone lies one nucleotide away.

The receptor's source is a male donor with systemic sclerosis. Collection of the sample occurred before or after autologous hematopoietic stem cell transplantation (not recorded which). The V and J genes are TRBV12-3 or TRBV12-4 and TRBJ2-2; TRBD2 agrees with 10 junctional bases. The DNA sequence is TGTGCCAGCAGTTTACCCCCTAGCGGGGGAAACACCGGGGAGCTGTTTTTT. This yields the protein CASSLPPSGGNTGELFF.